The T cell receptor beta chain described here comes from a study of blood T cell repertoires in COVID-19. For the study at large: COVID-19 samples from acute and convalescent phases originated in the United States, Italy and Spain. Sample material is recorded as cDNA or gDNA derived from T cells, B-cell-depleted T cells, or PBMCs.

Germline V lookup: CDR1 SGDLS, CDR2 YYNGEE. The CDR3 is made up of 14 amino acids. The V end lost 3 bases, the J end lost 1 base, and 11 bases lay between the germline ends. Assay used: immunoSEQ multiplex PCR; TCRdb lists only in-frame clones, some missing. The table has a few hundred thousand clones, roughly 90% seen once. Sequenced input: peripheral blood. This sequence originates from a woman in her twenties or thirties with COVID-19, enrolled during active disease. The chain couples TRBV9 to TRBJ2-7; D perhaps matches TRBD1 (5 bases). The CDR3 is CASSAPGKSYEQYF. DNA for the CDR3: TGTGCCAGCAGCGCTCCAGGGAAATCCTACGAGCAGTACTTC. Combining the CDR3 with reference TRBV9 and TRBJ2-7 gives the whole variable domain DSGVTQTPKHLITATGQRVTLRCSPRSGDLSVYWYQQSLDQGLQFLIQYYNGEERAKGNILERFSAQQFPDLHSELNLSSLELGDSALYFCASSAPGKSYEQYFGPGTRLTVT.